The 27 T cell receptor beta chains below were found in one sample sequenced in a study of shared clonotypes between healthy human individuals. Produced via immunoSEQ multiplex PCR; TCRdb's table is partial and in-frame only. The sample records around 500,000 clones, about 72% being singletons. The specimen was PBMCs. These receptors were collected from a woman aged 40 to 50 in good health. Some clones in this sample may be carry-over from other donors' samples.

The chain recombines TRBV5-4 with TRBJ1-2; 7 nucleotides align to TRBD1. The CDR3 covers 12 residues. CDR1 is SGHNT and CDR2 is YYREEE in the germline V gene (reference sequence). J lost 8 bases, V lost 1 base, and 2 bases had no gene match. In DNA form, the CDR3 reads TGTGCCAGCAGCTTGACAGGGGTGGGCTACACCTTC. It translates to CASSLTGVGYTF. The full variable domain, its missing parts supplied by reference TRBV5-4 and TRBJ1-2, is ETGVTQSPTHLIKTRGQQVTLRCSSQSGHNTVSWYQQALGQGPQFIFQYYREEENGRGNFPPRFSGLQFPNYSSELNVNALELDDSALYLCASSLTGVGYTFGSGTRLTVV.

This clone was picked up one time. The chain combines TRBV11-2 with TRBJ2-5; tentative D call: TRBD2 (6 bases). Germline values: CDR1 SGHAT, CDR2 FQNNGV. The V end was cut by 2 bases, the J end by 5 bases, with 12 bases between. The CDR3 loop spans 14 amino acids. The DNA for the CDR3 is TGTGCCAGCAGCTTAACCGGGAGTTGGGAGACCCAGTACTTC. This encodes CASSLTGSWETQYF.

The table lists this clone with a few counts. A read error is the likely source, as a far larger clone sits one nucleotide away. In the same sample, other DNA sequences code for this CDR3. The CDR3 DNA reads TGTGCCAGCAGCCCCAGGGGGAACACTGAAGCTTTCTTT. This codes for CASSPRGNTEAFF. The rearrangement uses TRBV25-1 and TRBJ1-1, with D maybe TRBD1 (6 bases). Germline V gives CDR1 MGHDK, CDR2 SYGVNS. This CDR3 contains 13 residues. V was clipped by 6 bases and J by 1 base, with 9 bases between them.

V and J are TRBV28 and TRBJ2-1; D not resolved. The CDR3 runs 15 residues. The V and J ends lost 7 bases and 4 bases respectively, with 17 bases between them. Germline V gene lookup returns CDR1 MDHEN and CDR2 SYDVKM. CDR3 sequence: CASTPPRGEYNEQFF. The CDR3, as DNA: TGTGCCAGCACCCCCCCCAGAGGCGAGTACAATGAGCAGTTCTTC.

This clone is a singleton in its sample. The CDR3 reads CASSSGTGRYNEQFF. The CDR3 DNA follows: TGTGCCAGCTCCTCCGGGACAGGGCGTTACAATGAGCAGTTCTTC. This rearrangement joins TRBV18 to TRBJ2-1, with 9 bases fitting TRBD1. This CDR3 has 15 amino acids. Germline V gene data show CDR1 as KGHSH and CDR2 as LQKENI. J lost 4 bases, V lost 6 bases, and 7 bases had no gene match.

The CDR3 coding sequence is TGTGCCAGCAGCCCGAGTTGGGGCCTTGGGGAAAAACTGTTTTTT. This codes for CASSPSWGLGEKLFF. The gene calls are TRBV27 and TRBJ1-4, with a weak D call TRBD1 (5 bases). Looked up from germline, CDR1 is MNHEY and CDR2 is SMNVEV (reference sequence). This CDR3 has 15 residues. The V gene lost 6 bases and the J gene lost 8 bases, with 19 bases spanning the gap.

The V and J genes are TRBV10-1 and TRBJ2-1; TRBD2 matches at 14 bases. Germline values: CDR1 WNHNN, CDR2 SYGVQD (reference sequence). The CDR3 loop spans 18 amino acids. V lost 3 bases, J lost 1 base, and 5 bases stayed unmatched. The CDR3 sequence: CASSEGTSGRKSYNEQFF. The CDR3 DNA follows: TGCGCCAGCAGTGAAGGGACTAGCGGGAGAAAGTCCTACAATGAGCAGTTCTTC.

This clone has ten or more counts. This chain links TRBV7-3 with TRBJ2-7; tentatively, D is TRBD1 (5 bases). Between the trimmed V and J ends, which lost 5 bases and 3 bases, there was a span of 14 bases. Germline V gene lookup returns CDR1 SGHTA and CDR2 FQGTGA. The CDR3 has 14 residues. The CDR3 spells CASSPRWGFYEQYF. The CDR3 DNA reads as TGTGCCAGCAGCCCTCGATGGGGCTTCTACGAGCAGTACTTC.

The chain couples TRBV2 to TRBJ2-3; no definite D call. Per the germline V gene, CDR1 is SNHLY and CDR2 is FYNNEI. Trimming stripped 4 bases from V and 3 bases from J, with 5 bases between. The CDR3 is 12 amino acids. The CDR3 loop reads CASSVLTDTQYF. The CDR3 DNA follows: TGTGCCAGCAGTGTCCTAACAGATACGCAGTATTTT.

This clone was seen a handful of times. CDR3 sequence (DNA): TGTGCCAGCAGCTTAGTGCTGGGGGACAATCAGCCCCAGCATTTT. It translates to CASSLVLGDNQPQHF. The V call is TRBV7-8, the J call TRBJ1-5, with D perhaps TRBD1 (5 bases). V lost 1 base and J 3 bases, leaving 10 bases between the germline ends. This CDR3 is 15 amino acids long. Per germline, CDR1 SGHVS and CDR2 FQNEAQ. Supplemented by reference TRBV7-8 and TRBJ1-5, the full variable domain reads GAGVSQSPRYKVAKRGQDVALRCDPISGHVSLFWYQQALGQGPEFLTYFQNEAQLDKSGLPSDRFFAERPEGSVSTLKIQRTQQEDSAVYLCASSLVLGDNQPQHFGDGTRLSIL.

This clone was detected once. This rearrangement joins TRBV6-4 to TRBJ2-6; D gene uncertain. V dropped 4 bases and J dropped 0 bases, with 7 bases sitting between them. The germline V gene encodes CDR1 MRHNA and CDR2 SNTAGT. This CDR3 region has 15 residues. The CDR3 DNA reads as TGTGCCAGCAGTGCGGAGAACTCTGGGGCCAACGTCCTGACTTTC. Encoded protein: CASSAENSGANVLTF.

The chain links TRBV5-1 to TRBJ1-2; D call uncertain. Germline assignment: CDR1 SGHRS and CDR2 YFSETQ. This CDR3 comprises 12 residues. Trimming cost V 3 bases and J 2 bases, with 5 bases left between them. The CDR3 reads CASSWENYGYTF. CDR3 nucleotides: TGCGCCAGCAGCTGGGAGAACTATGGCTACACCTTC. Variable domain in full (rest from reference TRBV5-1 and TRBJ1-2): KAGVTQTPRYLIKTRGQQVTLSCSPISGHRSVSWYQQTPGQGLQFLFEYFSETQRNKGNFPGRFSGRQFSNSRSEMNVSTLELGDSALYLCASSWENYGYTFGSGTRLTVV.

The chain has TRBV9 and TRBJ2-7; perhaps TRBD2 as D (5 bases). Germline V gives CDR1 SGDLS, CDR2 YYNGEE. CDR3 length: 13 residues. Trimming shortened V by 3 bases and J by 2 bases, and 9 bases separated the two germline ends. This chain's CDR3 is CASSAGSTYEQYF. The CDR3 nucleotides read TGTGCCAGCAGCGCGGGATCAACCTACGAGCAGTACTTC.

The chain links TRBV5-1 to TRBJ2-1; maybe TRBD1 (5 bases). Deletions cut 0 bases from V and 0 bases from J, with 7 bases between. CDR3 length equals 15 residues. Germline-derived CDR1 and CDR2 are SGHRS and YFSETQ. The CDR3 here is CASSLDRSSYNEQFF. CDR3 bases: TGCGCCAGCAGCTTGGACAGGAGCTCCTACAATGAGCAGTTCTTC.

The CDR3 is CASSLANSPLHF. CDR3 sequence (DNA): TGTGCCAGCAGCTTAGCTAATTCACCCCTCCACTTT. This chain connects TRBV11-2 to TRBJ1-6; D call uncertain. Looked up from germline, CDR1 is SGHAT and CDR2 is FQNNGV. Trimming took 1 base from V and 6 from J, leaving 1 base between them. The length of the CDR3 is 12 residues. The entire variable domain, with the rest obtained from reference TRBV11-2 and TRBJ1-6, is as follows: EAGVAQSPRYKIIEKRQSVAFWCNPISGHATLYWYQQILGQGPKLLIQFQNNGVVDDSQLPKDRFSAERLKGVDSTLKIQPAKLEDSAVYLCASSLANSPLHFGNGTRLTVT.

The chain recombines TRBV11-1 with TRBJ2-5, with D unresolved. The V and J ends lost 3 bases and 5 bases respectively, with 7 bases between them. Germline lookup yields CDR1 SGHAT and CDR2 FQDESV (reference sequence). The CDR3 loop spans 12 amino acids. The CDR3 bases are TGTGCCAGCAGCTTCTTCCGGGAGACCCAGTACTTC. This sequence encodes CASSFFRETQYF. The complete variable domain, with remaining parts taken from reference TRBV11-1 and TRBJ2-5, reads EAEVAQSPRYKITEKSQAVAFWCDPISGHATLYWYRQILGQGPELLVQFQDESVVDDSQLPKDRFSAERLKGVDSTLKIQPAELGDSAMYLCASSFFRETQYFGPGTRLLVL.

This clone was counted only a few times. The rearrangement uses TRBV30 and TRBJ1-1; no clear D. The V end lost 8 bases, the J end lost 5 bases, and 12 bases lay between the germline ends. The CDR3 is 11 amino acids. Germline values: CDR1 GTSNPN, CDR2 SVGIG (reference sequence). The CDR3 region is CAHGRETEAFF. Here the CDR3 DNA reads TGTGCCCATGGAAGGGAGACTGAAGCTTTCTTT. Looking up the rest from reference TRBV30 and TRBJ1-1 gives the full variable domain: SQTIHQWPATLVQPVGSPLSLECTVEGTSNPNLYWYRQAAGRGLQLLFYSVGIGQISSEVPQNLSASRPQDRQFILSSKKLLLSDSGFYLCAHGRETEAFFGQGTRLTVV.

The table lists this clone with many counts. The same CDR3 also results from other DNA sequences found in this sample. The rearrangement links TRBV7-9 to TRBJ2-1, with D perhaps given as TRBD1 or TRBD2 (6 bases each). V was shortened by 5 bases and J by 0 bases, with 14 bases between the two germline ends. CDR1 is SEHNR, CDR2 FQNEAQ, per germline (reference sequence). This CDR3 has 16 amino acids. CDR3 residues: CASSPRGGSSYNEQFF. The CDR3 region has the DNA TGTGCCAGCAGCCCTAGAGGGGGGAGCTCCTACAATGAGCAGTTCTTC.

V and J are TRBV27 and TRBJ2-2; 7 nucleotides line up with TRBD2. The junction had 4 bases not matched to a gene; V was cut back by 5 bases and J by 7 bases. Germline values: CDR1 MNHEY, CDR2 SMNVEV (reference sequence). This CDR3 region has 13 residues. CDR3 nucleotide sequence: TGTGCCAGCAGTCACCTAGCGGACGGGGAGCTGTTTTTT. It translates to CASSHLADGELFF.

About this clone itself: The likely explanation is a read error, given a far larger clone one base away. The chain carries TRBV6-1 and TRBJ2-7; tentatively, D is TRBD1 (5 bases). This CDR3 spans 14 amino acids. Germline values: CDR1 MNHNS, CDR2 SASEGT. CDR3 residues: CAGSDKGSPSEQYF. CDR3 nucleotides: TGTGCCGGCAGTGACAAGGGGTCCCCCTCCGAGCAGTACTTC.

In its sample, this clone was seen a few times. The chain recombines TRBV5-5 with TRBJ1-1, with D perhaps matching TRBD1 (5 bases). The V end was cut by 3 bases, the J end by 4 bases, with 16 bases between. Germline values: CDR1 SGHKS, CDR2 YYEKEE (reference sequence). The CDR3 is 15 amino acids. The CDR3: CASSSGAGVGTEAFF. The CDR3 DNA reads TGTGCCAGCAGCTCTGGGGCGGGGGTAGGCACTGAAGCTTTCTTT.

This clone was observed once. The chain has TRBV9 and TRBJ1-3; no clear D. V lost 0 bases and J 2 bases, leaving 6 bases between the germline ends. This CDR3 spans 14 amino acids. Germline V gene lookup returns CDR1 SGDLS and CDR2 YYNGEE. This CDR3 reads CASSVGRPGNTIYF. CDR3 DNA: TGTGCCAGCAGCGTAGGCCGGCCTGGAAACACCATATATTTT.

The chain employs TRBV7-9 and TRBJ2-3, with TRBD2 identical over 12 bases. The CDR3 totals 18 residues. CDR1 is SEHNR, CDR2 FQNEAQ, per germline (reference sequence). Trimming removed 4 bases from V and 2 bases from J; junction bases left unmatched: 10. The DNA for the CDR3 is TGTGCCAGCAGCTCCACGCTAGCGGGAGGGCCCACCACAGATACGCAGTATTTT. It specifies CASSSTLAGGPTTDTQYF.

V and J are TRBV11-1 and TRBJ2-3; TRBD2 is a possible D gene (5 bases). From germline, CDR1 is SGHAT and CDR2 FQDESV (reference sequence). The CDR3 runs 12 residues. Trimming pared 8 bases from V and 2 bases from J, leaving 8 bases between. The chain's CDR3 is CASSGDTDTQYF. CDR3 sequence (DNA): TGTGCCAGCTCCGGGGACACAGATACGCAGTATTTT.

The chain joins TRBV2 to TRBJ1-4; D uncertain. The CDR3 loop spans 14 amino acids. Trimming removed 6 bases from V and 3 bases from J, with 11 bases in between. Germline-derived CDR1 and CDR2 are SNHLY and FYNNEI. CDR3 sequence reads: CASRGGLSNEKLFF. Written as DNA, the CDR3 is TGTGCCAGCAGGGGAGGGCTCTCTAATGAAAAACTGTTTTTT. Combining the CDR3 with reference TRBV2 and TRBJ1-4 gives the whole variable domain EPEVTQTPSHQVTQMGQEVILRCVPISNHLYFYWYRQILGQKVEFLVSFYNNEISEKSEIFDDQFSVERPDGSNFTLKIRSTKLEDSAMYFCASRGGLSNEKLFFGSGTQLSVL.

This clone has a single count. The genes are TRBV7-8 and TRBJ2-5, with 10 bases fitting TRBD2. This CDR3 contains 19 residues. J was trimmed by 2 bases and V by 5 bases; bases with no gene match: 17. Germline V gene data show CDR1 as SGHVS and CDR2 as FQNEAQ. The CDR3: CASSPPPWASGSGQETQYF. DNA of the CDR3: TGTGCCAGCAGCCCCCCTCCCTGGGCTAGCGGGAGCGGGCAAGAGACCCAGTACTTC.

The chain recombines TRBV7-3 with TRBJ2-6; D might be TRBD1 (5 bases). Germline CDR1 and CDR2: SGHTA and FQGTGA. The CDR3 sequence is 15 residues long. With 6 bases removed from V and 0 bases from J, the gap between germline ends came to 9 bases. CDR3 region: CASSIQASGANVLTF. The CDR3 DNA follows: TGTGCCAGCAGTATACAGGCCTCTGGGGCCAACGTCCTGACTTTC.